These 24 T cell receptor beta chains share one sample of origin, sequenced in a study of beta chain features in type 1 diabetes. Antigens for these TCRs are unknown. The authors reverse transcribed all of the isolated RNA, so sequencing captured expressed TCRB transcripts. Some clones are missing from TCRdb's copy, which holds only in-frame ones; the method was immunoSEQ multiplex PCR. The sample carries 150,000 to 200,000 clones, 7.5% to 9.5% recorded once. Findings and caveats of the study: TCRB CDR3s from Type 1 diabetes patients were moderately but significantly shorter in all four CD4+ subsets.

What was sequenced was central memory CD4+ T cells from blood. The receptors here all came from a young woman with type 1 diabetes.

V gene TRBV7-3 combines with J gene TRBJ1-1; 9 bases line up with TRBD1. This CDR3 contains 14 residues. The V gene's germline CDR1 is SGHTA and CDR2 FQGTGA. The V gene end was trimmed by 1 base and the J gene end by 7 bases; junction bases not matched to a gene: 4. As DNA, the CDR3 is TGTGCCAGCAGCTTAAAACAGGGGGCGGGTGAAGCTTTCTTT. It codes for CASSLKQGAGEAFF.

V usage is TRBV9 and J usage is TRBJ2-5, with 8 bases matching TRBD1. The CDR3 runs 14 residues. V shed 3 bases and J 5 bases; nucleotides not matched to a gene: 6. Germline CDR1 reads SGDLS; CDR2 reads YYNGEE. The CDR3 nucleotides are TGTGCCAGCAGCGCGGGGACAGGTGGGGAGACCCAGTACTTC. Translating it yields CASSAGTGGETQYF.

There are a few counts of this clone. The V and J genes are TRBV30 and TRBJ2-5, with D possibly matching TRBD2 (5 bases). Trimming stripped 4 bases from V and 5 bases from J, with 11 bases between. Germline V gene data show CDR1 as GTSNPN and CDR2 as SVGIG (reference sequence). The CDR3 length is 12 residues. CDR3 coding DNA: TGTGCCTGGAATGCCGGGGAGGAGACCCAGTACTTC. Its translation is CAWNAGEETQYF.

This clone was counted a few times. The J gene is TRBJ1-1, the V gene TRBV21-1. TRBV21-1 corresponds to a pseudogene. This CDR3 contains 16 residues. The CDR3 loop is CASSKGRRAWDTEAFF. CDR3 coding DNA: TGTGCCAGCAGCAAAGGTAGGAGGGCATGGGACACTGAAGCTTTCTTT.

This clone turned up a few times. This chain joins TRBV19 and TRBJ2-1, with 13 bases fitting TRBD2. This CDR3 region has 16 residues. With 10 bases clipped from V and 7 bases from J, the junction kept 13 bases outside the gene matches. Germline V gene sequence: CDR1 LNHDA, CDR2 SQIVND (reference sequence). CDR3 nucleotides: TGTGCCACCCGGGGGACTAGCGGGGTCGTCGGAAATGAGCAGTTCTTC. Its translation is CATRGTSGVVGNEQFF.

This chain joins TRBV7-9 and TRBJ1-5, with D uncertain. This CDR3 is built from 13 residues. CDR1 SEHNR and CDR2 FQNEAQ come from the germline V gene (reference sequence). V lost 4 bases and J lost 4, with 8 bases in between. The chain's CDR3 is CASSSVENQPQHF. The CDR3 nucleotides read TGTGCCAGCAGCTCGGTCGAGAATCAGCCCCAGCATTTT.

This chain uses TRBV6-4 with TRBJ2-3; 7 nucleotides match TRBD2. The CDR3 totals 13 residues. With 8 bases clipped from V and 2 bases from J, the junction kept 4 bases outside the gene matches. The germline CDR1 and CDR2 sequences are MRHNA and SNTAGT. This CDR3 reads CASGEGHTDTQYF. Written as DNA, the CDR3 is TGTGCCAGCGGGGAGGGCCACACAGATACGCAGTATTTT.

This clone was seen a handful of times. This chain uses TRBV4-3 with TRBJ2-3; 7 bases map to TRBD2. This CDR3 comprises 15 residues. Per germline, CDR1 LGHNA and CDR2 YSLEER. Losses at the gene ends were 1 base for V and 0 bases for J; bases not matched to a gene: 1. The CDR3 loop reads CASSQGSGSTDTQYF. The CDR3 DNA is TGCGCCAGCAGCCAAGGTAGCGGGAGCACAGATACGCAGTATTTT.

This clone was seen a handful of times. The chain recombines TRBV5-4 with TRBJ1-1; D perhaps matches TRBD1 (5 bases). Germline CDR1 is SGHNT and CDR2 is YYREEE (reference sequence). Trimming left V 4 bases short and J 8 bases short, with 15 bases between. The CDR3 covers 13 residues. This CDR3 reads CASSIATGSEAFF. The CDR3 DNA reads TGTGCCAGCAGCATAGCCACAGGTTCCGAAGCTTTCTTT.

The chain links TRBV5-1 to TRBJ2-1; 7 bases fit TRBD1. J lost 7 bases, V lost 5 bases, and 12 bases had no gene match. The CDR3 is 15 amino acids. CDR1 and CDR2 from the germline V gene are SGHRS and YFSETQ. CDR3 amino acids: CASSQRTGQGNEQFF. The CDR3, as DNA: TGCGCCAGCAGTCAACGGACAGGACAAGGAAATGAGCAGTTCTTC.

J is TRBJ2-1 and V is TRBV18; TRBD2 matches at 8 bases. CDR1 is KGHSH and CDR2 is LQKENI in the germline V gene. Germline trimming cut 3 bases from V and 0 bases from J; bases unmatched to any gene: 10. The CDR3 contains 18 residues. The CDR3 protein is CASSPRVLSGDSYNEQFF. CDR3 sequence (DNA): TGTGCCAGCTCACCCCGAGTGCTTAGCGGGGACTCCTACAATGAGCAGTTCTTC.

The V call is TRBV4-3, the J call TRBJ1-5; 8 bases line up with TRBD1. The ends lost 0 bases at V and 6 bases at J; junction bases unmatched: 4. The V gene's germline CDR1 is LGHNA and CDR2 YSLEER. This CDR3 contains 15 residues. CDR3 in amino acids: CASSQDAGGGQPQHF. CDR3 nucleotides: TGCGCCAGCAGCCAAGATGCAGGGGGCGGTCAGCCCCAGCATTTT.

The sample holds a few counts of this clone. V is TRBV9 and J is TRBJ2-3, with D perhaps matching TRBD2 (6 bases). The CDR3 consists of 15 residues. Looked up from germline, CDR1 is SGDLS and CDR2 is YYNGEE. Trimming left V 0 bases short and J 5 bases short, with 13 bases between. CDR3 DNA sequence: TGTGCCAGCAGCGTAGGGTTCGGGGGACGAGATACGCAGTATTTT. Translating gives CASSVGFGGRDTQYF. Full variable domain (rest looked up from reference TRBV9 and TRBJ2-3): DSGVTQTPKHLITATGQRVTLRCSPRSGDLSVYWYQQSLDQGLQFLIQYYNGEERAKGNILERFSAQQFPDLHSELNLSSLELGDSALYFCASSVGFGGRDTQYFGPGTRLTVL.

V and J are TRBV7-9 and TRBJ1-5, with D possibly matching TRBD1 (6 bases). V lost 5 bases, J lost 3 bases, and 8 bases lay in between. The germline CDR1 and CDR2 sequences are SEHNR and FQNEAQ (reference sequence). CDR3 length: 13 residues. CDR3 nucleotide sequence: TGTGCCAGCAGCCCAGGGGTCAATCAGCCCCAGCATTTT. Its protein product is CASSPGVNQPQHF.

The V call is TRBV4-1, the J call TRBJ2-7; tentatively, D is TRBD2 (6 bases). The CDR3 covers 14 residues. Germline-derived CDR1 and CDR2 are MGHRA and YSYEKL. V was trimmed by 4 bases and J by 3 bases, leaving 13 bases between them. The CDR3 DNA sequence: TGCGCCAGCAGCCTGGGGGACTTAGACTACGAGCAGTACTTC. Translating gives CASSLGDLDYEQYF.

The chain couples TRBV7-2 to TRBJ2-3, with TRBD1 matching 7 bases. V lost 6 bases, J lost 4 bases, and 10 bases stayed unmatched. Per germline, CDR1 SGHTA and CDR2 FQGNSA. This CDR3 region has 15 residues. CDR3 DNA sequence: TGTGCCAGCAGAAAGACAGGGAACGGGGCAGATACGCAGTATTTT. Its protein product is CASRKTGNGADTQYF.

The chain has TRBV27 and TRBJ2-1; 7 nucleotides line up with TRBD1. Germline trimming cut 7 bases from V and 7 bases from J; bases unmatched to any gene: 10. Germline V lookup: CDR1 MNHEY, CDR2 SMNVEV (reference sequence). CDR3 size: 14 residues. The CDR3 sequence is CASNVFGRGNEQFF. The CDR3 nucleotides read TGTGCCAGCAATGTCTTTGGCAGGGGGAATGAGCAGTTCTTC.

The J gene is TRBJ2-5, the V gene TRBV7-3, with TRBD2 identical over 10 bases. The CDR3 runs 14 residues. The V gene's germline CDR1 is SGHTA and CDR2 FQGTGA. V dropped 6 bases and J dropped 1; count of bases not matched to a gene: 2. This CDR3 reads CASRASGGQETQYF. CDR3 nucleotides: TGTGCCAGCAGGGCTAGCGGGGGCCAAGAGACCCAGTACTTC.

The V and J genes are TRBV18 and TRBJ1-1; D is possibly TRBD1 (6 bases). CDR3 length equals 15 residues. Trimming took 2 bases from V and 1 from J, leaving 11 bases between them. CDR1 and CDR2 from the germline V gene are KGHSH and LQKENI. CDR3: CASSPYLGQNTEAFF. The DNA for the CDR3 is TGTGCCAGCTCACCATATTTGGGACAGAACACTGAAGCTTTCTTT.

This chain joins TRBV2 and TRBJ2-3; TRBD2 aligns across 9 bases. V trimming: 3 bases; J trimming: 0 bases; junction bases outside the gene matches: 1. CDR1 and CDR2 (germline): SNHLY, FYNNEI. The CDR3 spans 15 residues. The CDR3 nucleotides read TGTGCCAGCAGTGAGACTAGCGGTAGCACAGATACGCAGTATTTT. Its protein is CASSETSGSTDTQYF.

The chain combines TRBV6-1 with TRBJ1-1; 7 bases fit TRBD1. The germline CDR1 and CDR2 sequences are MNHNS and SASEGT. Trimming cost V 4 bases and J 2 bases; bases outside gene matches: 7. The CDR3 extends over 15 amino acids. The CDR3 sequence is CASSANRGYNTEAFF. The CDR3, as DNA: TGTGCCAGCAGTGCCAACAGGGGATATAACACTGAAGCTTTCTTT.

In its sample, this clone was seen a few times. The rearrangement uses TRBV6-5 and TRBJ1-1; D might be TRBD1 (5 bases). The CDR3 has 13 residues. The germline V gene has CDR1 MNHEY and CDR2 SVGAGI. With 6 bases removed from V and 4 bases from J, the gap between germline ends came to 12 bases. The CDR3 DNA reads TGTGCCAGCAGCCCAGGGATCCGCACTGAAGCTTTCTTT. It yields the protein CASSPGIRTEAFF.

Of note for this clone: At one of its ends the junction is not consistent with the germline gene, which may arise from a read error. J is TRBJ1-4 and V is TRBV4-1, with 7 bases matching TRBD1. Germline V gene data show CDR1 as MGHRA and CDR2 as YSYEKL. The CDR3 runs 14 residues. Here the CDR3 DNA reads TGCGCCAGCGGGCGGGACAGCAATAATGAGAAACTGTTTTTT. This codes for CASGRDSNNEKLFF.

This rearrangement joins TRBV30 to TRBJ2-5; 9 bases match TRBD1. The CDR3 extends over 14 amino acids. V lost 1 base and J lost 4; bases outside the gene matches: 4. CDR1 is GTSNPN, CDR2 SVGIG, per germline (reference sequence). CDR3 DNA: TGTGCCTGGAGTGCTACAGGGGGCGTAGAGACCCAGTACTTC. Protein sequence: CAWSATGGVETQYF.